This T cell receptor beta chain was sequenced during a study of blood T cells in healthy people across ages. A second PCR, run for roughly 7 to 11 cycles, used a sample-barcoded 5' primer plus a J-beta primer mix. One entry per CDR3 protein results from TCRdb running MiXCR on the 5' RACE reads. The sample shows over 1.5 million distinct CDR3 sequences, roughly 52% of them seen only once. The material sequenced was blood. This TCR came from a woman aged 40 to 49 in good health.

The CDR3 nucleotides are TGCAGTGCTAGAGATCGTGGGGCCTTGGAGGGTTGGGAGACCCAGTACTTC. It encodes CSARDRGALEGWETQYF. This chain joins TRBV20-1 and TRBJ2-5, with a possible D match to TRBD2 (6 bases). The CDR3 is made up of 17 amino acids. Trimming stripped 0 bases from V and 5 bases from J, with 22 bases between. The germline CDR1 and CDR2 sequences are DFQATT and SNEGSKA (reference sequence).